A selection of T cell receptor beta chains follows, all from one sample in a study of OX40 agonist ivuxolimab in advanced cancers. Only in-frame clones appear in the TCRdb table, and some are missing; sequencing was by immunoSEQ multiplex PCR. The data hold roughly 70,000 clones, with about nine tenths observed a single time. This specimen was CD4+ or CD8+ T cells sorted from blood, taken in a trial of the OX40 agonist ivuxolimab. The source of these receptors is an adult with an advanced solid tumor such as melanoma, head and neck, liver or kidney cancer. Both conserved end residues are part of each CDR3. Fields, in order: V gene, D gene, J gene, clone size, CDR3 protein, CDR3 DNA. A D gene is named only where the DNA matches it firmly. A clone size is listed for some rows: how often the clone was seen (once, few, many), or a class if it is expanded.

V gene: TRBV6-5; D gene: TRBD1; J gene: TRBJ1-2; clone size: few; CDR3 protein: CASSLGQGIIGYTF; CDR3 DNA: TGTGCCAGCAGCCTGGGACAGGGAATTATTGGCTACACCTTC
V gene: TRBV7-3; D gene: .; J gene: TRBJ2-1; clone size: .; CDR3 protein: CASSLTPLYNEQFF; CDR3 DNA: TGTGCCAGCAGCTTAACCCCCCTCTACAATGAGCAGTTCTTC
V gene: TRBV6-6; D gene: TRBD1; J gene: TRBJ2-7; clone size: .; CDR3 protein: CASHSRTGRLYEQYF; CDR3 DNA: TGTGCCAGCCATAGCCGGACAGGGCGGCTCTACGAGCAGTACTTC
V gene: TRBV11-2; D gene: .; J gene: TRBJ2-2; clone size: .; CDR3 protein: CATQTEGIRTGELFF; CDR3 DNA: TGTGCCACCCAGACCGAGGGAATCCGCACCGGGGAGCTGTTTTTT
V gene: TRBV6-4; D gene: .; J gene: TRBJ1-2; clone size: .; CDR3 protein: CASINSDRFKPWGYTF; CDR3 DNA: TGTGCCAGCATAAACAGCGACAGGTTTAAACCCTGGGGCTACACCTTC
V gene: TRBV4-3; D gene: TRBD2; J gene: TRBJ2-3; clone size: .; CDR3 protein: CASTERLAGGRADTQYF; CDR3 DNA: TGCGCCAGCACCGAAAGGCTAGCGGGGGGGCGGGCAGATACGCAGTATTTT
V gene: TRBV4-3; D gene: TRBD1; J gene: TRBJ2-3; clone size: .; CDR3 protein: CASSLGGGQGEDTQYF; CDR3 DNA: TGCGCCAGCAGTCTGGGAGGAGGACAGGGGGAAGATACGCAGTATTTT
V gene: TRBV10-3; D gene: .; J gene: TRBJ2-7; clone size: .; CDR3 protein: CAIKAAGPYEQYF; CDR3 DNA: TGTGCCATCAAAGCGGCAGGGCCCTACGAGCAGTACTTC
V gene: TRBV11-2; D gene: .; J gene: TRBJ1-5; clone size: .; CDR3 protein: CASSFRTGVGQPQHF; CDR3 DNA: TGTGCCAGCAGCTTTCGGACCGGCGTCGGTCAGCCCCAGCATTTT
V gene: TRBV5-4; D gene: TRBD2; J gene: TRBJ2-2; clone size: .; CDR3 protein: CASSRLAGDLTGELFF; CDR3 DNA: TGTGCCAGCAGCAGACTAGCGGGGGACCTCACCGGGGAGCTGTTTTTT
V gene: TRBV27; D gene: TRBD1; J gene: TRBJ2-3; clone size: .; CDR3 protein: CASSLSGRGRTDTQYF; CDR3 DNA: TGTGCCAGCAGTTTATCTGGCAGGGGGCGGACAGATACGCAGTATTTT
V gene: TRBV10-3; D gene: .; J gene: TRBJ1-3; clone size: .; CDR3 protein: CAISESYSSGNTIYF; CDR3 DNA: TGTGCCATCAGTGAGTCGTACAGCTCTGGAAACACCATATATTTT
V gene: TRBV20-1; D gene: .; J gene: TRBJ1-1; clone size: many; CDR3 protein: CSASLRETTFF; CDR3 DNA: TGCAGTGCTAGTCTTAGAGAGACAACTTTCTTT
V gene: TRBV11-1; D gene: .; J gene: TRBJ2-1; clone size: .; CDR3 protein: CASSLEMRSGPPNEQFF; CDR3 DNA: TGTGCCAGCAGCTTAGAGATGAGGAGCGGGCCCCCCAATGAGCAGTTCTTC
V gene: TRBV5-1; D gene: .; J gene: TRBJ2-1; clone size: once; CDR3 protein: CASSLEYNEQFF; CDR3 DNA: TGCGCCAGCAGCCTGGAGTACAATGAGCAGTTCTTC
V gene: TRBV7-3; D gene: .; J gene: TRBJ2-7; clone size: .; CDR3 protein: CASSPTGNSYEQYF; CDR3 DNA: TGTGCCAGCAGCCCGACCGGGAACTCCTACGAGCAGTACTTC
V gene: TRBV9; D gene: .; J gene: TRBJ2-1; clone size: .; CDR3 protein: CASSVGGGVSNSYNEQFF; CDR3 DNA: TGTGCCAGCAGCGTAGGAGGGGGGGTCTCCAACTCCTACAATGAGCAGTTCTTC
V gene: TRBV11-2; D gene: .; J gene: TRBJ1-3; clone size: .; CDR3 protein: CASSSMWPGGRLSGNTIYF; CDR3 DNA: TGTGCCAGCAGCTCAATGTGGCCTGGGGGCAGACTCTCTGGAAACACCATATATTTT
V gene: TRBV5-4; D gene: .; J gene: TRBJ1-4; clone size: few; CDR3 protein: CASSTQGSPPKF; CDR3 DNA: TGTGCCAGCAGCACCCAGGGCTCCCCCCCAAAATTT
V gene: TRBV5-5; D gene: TRBD1; J gene: TRBJ1-1; clone size: .; CDR3 protein: CASSYLSQGSPEAFF; CDR3 DNA: TGTGCCAGCAGCTACCTCTCACAGGGGAGCCCTGAAGCTTTCTTT
V gene: TRBV7-6; D gene: TRBD1; J gene: TRBJ1-3; clone size: .; CDR3 protein: CASSLGPGGGNTIYF; CDR3 DNA: TGTGCCAGCAGCTTAGGCCCAGGGGGTGGAAACACCATATATTTT
V gene: TRBV10-3; D gene: TRBD1; J gene: TRBJ2-2; clone size: .; CDR3 protein: CATEGTERAGELFF; CDR3 DNA: TGTGCCACGGAAGGGACAGAACGGGCCGGGGAGCTGTTTTTT
V gene: TRBV19; D gene: .; J gene: TRBJ1-2; clone size: .; CDR3 protein: CASSIPANYGYTF; CDR3 DNA: TGTGCCAGTAGTATACCAGCTAACTATGGCTACACCTTC
V gene: TRBV5-1; D gene: TRBD2; J gene: TRBJ2-3; clone size: .; CDR3 protein: CASSLTSGTDTQYF; CDR3 DNA: TGCGCCAGCAGCTTGACTAGCGGCACAGATACGCAGTATTTT
V gene: TRBV10-3; D gene: .; J gene: TRBJ1-1; clone size: .; CDR3 protein: CAISGKGGTEAFF; CDR3 DNA: TGTGCCATCAGTGGAAAAGGGGGCACTGAAGCTTTCTTT
V gene: TRBV7-2; D gene: .; J gene: TRBJ1-5; clone size: .; CDR3 protein: CASSSRGGSNQPQHF; CDR3 DNA: TGTGCCAGCAGCTCCCGGGGAGGAAGCAATCAGCCCCAGCATTTT
V gene: TRBV7-9; D gene: .; J gene: TRBJ1-5; clone size: once; CDR3 protein: CASSLERGSNQPQHF; CDR3 DNA: TGTGCCAGCAGCTTAGAGAGGGGTAGCAATCAGCCCCAGCATTTT
V gene: TRBV28; D gene: TRBD1; J gene: TRBJ1-5; clone size: .; CDR3 protein: CASSGQVAQPQHF; CDR3 DNA: TGTGCCAGCAGTGGACAGGTTGCACAGCCCCAGCATTTT
V gene: TRBV28; D gene: TRBD1; J gene: TRBJ1-3; clone size: .; CDR3 protein: CASSSISTGENTIYF; CDR3 DNA: TGTGCCAGCAGTTCCATATCAACAGGGGAGAACACCATATATTTT
V gene: TRBV29-1; D gene: TRBD1; J gene: TRBJ2-5; clone size: .; CDR3 protein: CSVRTGAETQYF; CDR3 DNA: TGCAGCGTCAGGACAGGGGCCGAGACCCAGTACTTC
V gene: TRBV7-2; D gene: .; J gene: TRBJ1-2; clone size: .; CDR3 protein: CASSLVGGNYGYTF; CDR3 DNA: TGTGCCAGCAGCTTAGTGGGGGGAAACTATGGCTACACCTTC
V gene: TRBV15; D gene: .; J gene: TRBJ2-7; clone size: .; CDR3 protein: CATSRVISAGVGYEQYF; CDR3 DNA: TGTGCCACCAGCAGAGTTATATCGGCAGGGGTGGGATACGAGCAGTACTTC
V gene: TRBV6-5; D gene: .; J gene: TRBJ2-1; clone size: .; CDR3 protein: CASSSRNEQFF; CDR3 DNA: TGTGCCAGCAGCTCTAGGAATGAGCAGTTCTTC
V gene: TRBV6-6; D gene: .; J gene: TRBJ1-6; clone size: few; CDR3 protein: CASSKTSGSPLHF; CDR3 DNA: TGTGCCAGCAGTAAGACGTCAGGGTCACCCCTCCACTTT
V gene: TRBV28; D gene: TRBD1; J gene: TRBJ2-1; clone size: .; CDR3 protein: CATGQGHSGQFF; CDR3 DNA: TGTGCCACTGGACAGGGCCATAGTGGGCAGTTCTTC
V gene: TRBV27; D gene: TRBD1; J gene: TRBJ1-2; clone size: .; CDR3 protein: CASSKYGQARSWGYGYTF; CDR3 DNA: TGTGCCAGCAGCAAATACGGACAGGCACGTAGCTGGGGATATGGCTACACCTTC
V gene: TRBV10-3; D gene: TRBD1; J gene: TRBJ1-2; clone size: .; CDR3 protein: CAMATGGGYGYTF; CDR3 DNA: TGTGCCATGGCGACAGGGGGAGGCTATGGCTACACCTTC
V gene: TRBV7-9; D gene: .; J gene: TRBJ2-7; clone size: .; CDR3 protein: CASSLGPRYEQYF; CDR3 DNA: TGTGCCAGCAGCCTGGGACCGAGATACGAGCAGTACTTC
V gene: TRBV9; D gene: TRBD1; J gene: TRBJ1-4; clone size: .; CDR3 protein: CASSVAPGRGQDEKLFF; CDR3 DNA: TGTGCCAGCAGCGTAGCGCCTGGGAGGGGGCAAGATGAAAAACTGTTTTTT
V gene: TRBV19; D gene: TRBD1; J gene: TRBJ1-1; clone size: .; CDR3 protein: CASSTPTGTGMNTEAFF; CDR3 DNA: TGTGCCAGTAGTACACCCACAGGGACAGGCATGAACACTGAAGCTTTCTTT
V gene: TRBV29-1; D gene: .; J gene: TRBJ1-1; clone size: .; CDR3 protein: CSVRTNTEAFF; CDR3 DNA: TGCAGCGTTAGAACGAACACTGAAGCTTTCTTT
V gene: TRBV28; D gene: .; J gene: TRBJ2-3; clone size: once; CDR3 protein: CASSLGYTDTQYF; CDR3 DNA: TGTGCCAGCAGTTTAGGTTACACAGATACGCAGTATTTT
V gene: TRBV4-1; D gene: .; J gene: TRBJ1-6; clone size: .; CDR3 protein: CASSPAGSPLHF; CDR3 DNA: TGCGCCAGCAGCCCCGCGGGGTCACCCCTCCACTTT
V gene: TRBV27; D gene: .; J gene: TRBJ2-7; clone size: .; CDR3 protein: CASAPSWGSSYEQYF; CDR3 DNA: TGTGCCAGCGCCCCCTCGTGGGGGAGCTCCTACGAGCAGTACTTC
V gene: TRBV11-3; D gene: .; J gene: TRBJ2-2; clone size: .; CDR3 protein: CASIRGSSGELFF; CDR3 DNA: TGTGCCAGCATAAGGGGTTCTAGCGGGGAGCTGTTTTTT
V gene: TRBV28; D gene: TRBD1; J gene: TRBJ1-2; clone size: .; CDR3 protein: CASSLWGQGDGYTF; CDR3 DNA: TGTGCCAGCAGTTTATGGGGACAGGGGGATGGCTACACCTTC
V gene: TRBV19; D gene: .; J gene: TRBJ2-1; clone size: medium-sized; CDR3 protein: CASQTGNEQFF; CDR3 DNA: TGTGCCAGCCAAACAGGCAATGAGCAGTTCTTC
V gene: TRBV19; D gene: .; J gene: TRBJ1-3; clone size: .; CDR3 protein: CASSTILGSGNTIYF; CDR3 DNA: TGTGCCAGTAGTACGATTCTCGGCTCTGGAAACACCATATATTTT
V gene: TRBV19; D gene: .; J gene: TRBJ2-1; clone size: .; CDR3 protein: CASASDSSYNEQFF; CDR3 DNA: TGTGCCAGCGCCAGTGATAGCTCCTACAATGAGCAGTTCTTC
V gene: TRBV10-3; D gene: TRBD1; J gene: TRBJ1-4; clone size: .; CDR3 protein: CAIGTGNEKLFF; CDR3 DNA: TGTGCCATCGGGACAGGAAATGAAAAACTGTTTTTT
V gene: TRBV6-1; D gene: .; J gene: TRBJ1-1; clone size: .; CDR3 protein: CASSENAGREAFF; CDR3 DNA: TGTGCCAGCAGTGAAAATGCGGGAAGGGAAGCTTTCTTT
V gene: TRBV4-3; D gene: .; J gene: TRBJ2-5; clone size: .; CDR3 protein: CASSQEGQGETQYF; CDR3 DNA: TGCGCCAGCAGCCAAGAAGGGCAGGGAGAGACCCAGTACTTC
V gene: TRBV4-2; D gene: TRBD1; J gene: TRBJ1-2; clone size: .; CDR3 protein: CASSQDRFRDRDGYTF; CDR3 DNA: TGTGCCAGCAGCCAAGATAGGTTCCGGGACAGGGATGGCTACACCTTC
V gene: TRBV18; D gene: .; J gene: TRBJ1-5; clone size: .; CDR3 protein: CASSYKQGTEQPQHF; CDR3 DNA: TGTGCCAGCTCTTACAAACAGGGTACCGAACAGCCCCAGCATTTT
V gene: TRBV19; D gene: TRBD1; J gene: TRBJ2-1; clone size: .; CDR3 protein: CATSPTTGTGNNEQFF; CDR3 DNA: TGTGCCACTAGCCCGACAACCGGGACAGGGAACAATGAGCAGTTCTTC
V gene: TRBV5-4; D gene: TRBD1; J gene: TRBJ1-6; clone size: .; CDR3 protein: CASSLVQGQGSPLHF; CDR3 DNA: TGTGCCAGCAGCTTGGTACAGGGGCAGGGTTCACCCCTCCACTTT